Detailed here is one T cell receptor (beta chain). One junction end does not reproduce the germline sequence, and a read error may be involved. These data belong to a study of blood T cell repertoires in COVID-19. Study context: The study drew acute and convalescent COVID-19 samples from the United States, Italy and Spain. Sources were T cells, B-cell-depleted T cells, or PBMCs; the material itself was cDNA or gDNA.

Under the authors' procedure: For nucleated cells, counts were estimated from reference gene primer amplification. The repertoire was sequenced with immunoSEQ multiplex PCR; TCRdb's copy has only in-frame clones and lacks some. That table furnishes V, J and clone size, whereas the DNA furnished D and trimming. The table has about 220,000 clones, around 80% seen once; the top ten hold more than 9%. This TCR was sampled from a man aged 45-65 years with active or convalescent COVID-19. Sequencing was performed on peripheral blood.

The CDR3 DNA reads TGTGCTAGCAGCCGGACTGGCCGCACAGATACGCAGTATTTT. Amino acids: CASSRTGRTDTQYF. The chain couples TRBV7-7 to TRBJ2-3; maybe TRBD2 (5 bases). From germline, CDR1 is SSHAT and CDR2 FNYEAQ (reference sequence). The CDR3 totals 14 residues.